Listed below are T cell receptor beta chains from one sample, sequenced in a study of blood T cell repertoires in COVID-19. Assay used: immunoSEQ multiplex PCR; TCRdb lists only in-frame clones, some missing. Among about 140,000 clones listed, under 80% were seen once. Source material: peripheral blood. These receptors were taken from a man older than 75 with acute or convalescent COVID-19. Both conserved end residues are part of each CDR3. The order of the fields is V gene, clone size, D gene, J gene, CDR3 protein, CDR3 DNA. D genes are given only for firm matches. Clone size is not always given. Where it is, it says once, few, many or a class for expanded clones.

v_call: TRBV7-3
clone_size: NA
d_call: NA
j_call: TRBJ2-2
cdr3_aa: CASSPDRSNTGELFF
cdr3_nt: TGTGCCAGCAGCCCGGACAGATCCAACACCGGGGAGCTGTTTTTT

v_call: TRBV3-1/TRBV3-2
clone_size: NA
d_call: TRBD1
j_call: TRBJ1-6
cdr3_aa: CASSRNRGRNSPLHF
cdr3_nt: TGTGCCAGCAGCCGTAACAGGGGTCGGAATTCACCCCTCCACTTT

v_call: TRBV14
clone_size: NA
d_call: NA
j_call: TRBJ2-3
cdr3_aa: CASSQEAPATQYF
cdr3_nt: TGTGCCAGCAGCCAAGAGGCCCCCGCCACGCAGTATTTT

v_call: TRBV15
clone_size: once
d_call: NA
j_call: TRBJ2-5
cdr3_aa: CATRPLQGGETQYF
cdr3_nt: TGTGCCACCAGGCCACTACAGGGCGGAGAGACCCAGTACTTC

v_call: TRBV2
clone_size: NA
d_call: NA
j_call: TRBJ1-1
cdr3_aa: CASSRQGTNTEAFF
cdr3_nt: TGTGCCAGCAGTAGGCAGGGAACGAACACTGAAGCTTTCTTT

v_call: TRBV30
clone_size: few
d_call: NA
j_call: TRBJ1-6
cdr3_aa: CAWRGREGSGSPLHF
cdr3_nt: TGTGCCTGGAGAGGTAGGGAGGGATCGGGTTCACCCCTCCACTTT

v_call: TRBV7-2
clone_size: NA
d_call: NA
j_call: TRBJ2-6
cdr3_aa: CASSLGAPGANVLTF
cdr3_nt: TGTGCCAGCAGCTTAGGAGCTCCTGGGGCCAACGTCCTGACTTTC

v_call: TRBV5-6
clone_size: once
d_call: NA
j_call: TRBJ2-7
cdr3_aa: CASSLLQPVYYEQYF
cdr3_nt: TGTGCCAGCAGCTTGTTACAGCCAGTTTACTACGAGCAGTACTTC

v_call: TRBV28
clone_size: NA
d_call: NA
j_call: TRBJ2-3
cdr3_aa: CASSLEDTQYF
cdr3_nt: TGTGCCAGCAGTCTAGAAGATACGCAGTATTTT

v_call: TRBV7-8
clone_size: NA
d_call: NA
j_call: TRBJ1-2
cdr3_aa: CASSLDVGGMGYTF
cdr3_nt: TGTGCCAGCAGCTTAGATGTGGGGGGGATGGGCTACACCTTC

v_call: TRBV7-3
clone_size: NA
d_call: TRBD1
j_call: TRBJ2-2
cdr3_aa: CASSLSQGAAGELFF
cdr3_nt: TGTGCCAGCAGCTTATCGCAGGGGGCCGCCGGGGAGCTGTTTTTT

v_call: TRBV10-3
clone_size: few
d_call: NA
j_call: TRBJ2-7
cdr3_aa: CAASAGRGRLYEQYF
cdr3_nt: TGTGCCGCCAGCGCCGGCCGGGGTCGGCTATACGAGCAGTACTTC

v_call: TRBV6-6
clone_size: many
d_call: TRBD1
j_call: TRBJ1-1
cdr3_aa: CASSPWGQGDLNTEAFF
cdr3_nt: TGTGCCAGCAGTCCTTGGGGACAGGGGGATCTGAACACTGAAGCTTTCTTT

v_call: TRBV7-2
clone_size: NA
d_call: TRBD1
j_call: TRBJ1-6
cdr3_aa: CASSSRQGTPLHF
cdr3_nt: TGTGCCAGCAGCTCCCGACAGGGGACACCCCTCCACTTT

v_call: TRBV3-1/TRBV3-2
clone_size: NA
d_call: NA
j_call: TRBJ1-1
cdr3_aa: CASSHTSTGEAFF
cdr3_nt: TGTGCCAGCAGCCATACGAGCACAGGGGAAGCTTTCTTT

v_call: TRBV12-3/TRBV12-4
clone_size: NA
d_call: NA
j_call: TRBJ1-1
cdr3_aa: CASSLTSDTEAFF
cdr3_nt: TGTGCCAGCAGTTTGACTTCCGATACTGAAGCTTTCTTT

v_call: TRBV6-6
clone_size: NA
d_call: NA
j_call: TRBJ2-3
cdr3_aa: CASSYSPYTRDTQYF
cdr3_nt: TGTGCCAGCAGTTACTCCCCCTATACCCGGGATACGCAGTATTTT

v_call: TRBV28
clone_size: NA
d_call: NA
j_call: TRBJ1-5
cdr3_aa: CASSGSNQPQHF
cdr3_nt: TGTGCCAGCAGCGGTAGCAATCAGCCCCAGCATTTT

v_call: TRBV29-1
clone_size: NA
d_call: NA
j_call: TRBJ1-1
cdr3_aa: CSVESRGSVSEAFF
cdr3_nt: TGCAGCGTTGAAAGCAGGGGAAGTGTTTCTGAAGCTTTCTTT

v_call: TRBV4-1
clone_size: NA
d_call: NA
j_call: TRBJ1-2
cdr3_aa: CASSQDPTREGYGYTF
cdr3_nt: TGCGCCAGCAGCCAAGATCCCACCAGGGAGGGCTATGGCTACACCTTC

v_call: TRBV19
clone_size: once
d_call: NA
j_call: TRBJ1-5
cdr3_aa: CASTVVGNQPQHF
cdr3_nt: TGTGCCAGTACAGTGGTGGGCAATCAGCCCCAGCATTTT

v_call: TRBV4-3
clone_size: NA
d_call: NA
j_call: TRBJ1-1
cdr3_aa: CASSQQMNTEAFF
cdr3_nt: TGCGCCAGCAGCCAACAGATGAACACTGAAGCTTTCTTT

v_call: TRBV6-2/TRBV6-3
clone_size: NA
d_call: NA
j_call: TRBJ2-7
cdr3_aa: CASSVSQSRPSYEQYF
cdr3_nt: TGTGCCAGCAGTGTTTCACAGTCCCGGCCGAGCTACGAGCAGTACTTC

v_call: TRBV9
clone_size: NA
d_call: NA
j_call: TRBJ1-6
cdr3_aa: CASSDYRESPLHF
cdr3_nt: TGTGCCAGCAGCGACTACAGGGAATCACCCCTCCACTTT

v_call: TRBV21-1
clone_size: NA
d_call: NA
j_call: TRBJ1-4
cdr3_aa: CASSLRVPINEKLFF
cdr3_nt: TGTGCCAGCAGCCTTCGGGTACCCATTAATGAAAAACTGTTTTTT

v_call: TRBV24-1
clone_size: NA
d_call: TRBD1
j_call: TRBJ2-5
cdr3_aa: CATSDPSTGRETQYF
cdr3_nt: TGTGCCACCAGTGATCCGTCGACAGGGAGAGAGACCCAGTACTTC

v_call: TRBV6-6
clone_size: NA
d_call: NA
j_call: TRBJ2-1
cdr3_aa: CASSLVSQDEQFF
cdr3_nt: TGTGCCAGCAGTTTAGTGTCCCAGGATGAGCAGTTCTTC

v_call: TRBV5-4
clone_size: many
d_call: NA
j_call: TRBJ2-7
cdr3_aa: CASSLGPGEYYEQYF
cdr3_nt: TGTGCCAGCAGCTTGGGTCCGGGGGAATACTACGAGCAGTACTTC

v_call: TRBV24-1
clone_size: once
d_call: TRBD2
j_call: TRBJ2-1
cdr3_aa: CATSDLRLAGNEQFF
cdr3_nt: TGTGCCACCAGTGACCTCCGACTAGCAGGAAATGAGCAGTTCTTC

v_call: TRBV11-2
clone_size: NA
d_call: NA
j_call: TRBJ1-2
cdr3_aa: CASTLDDRGGYTF
cdr3_nt: TGTGCCAGCACCTTAGACGACCGGGGGGGCTACACCTTC

v_call: TRBV7-2
clone_size: once
d_call: NA
j_call: TRBJ1-3
cdr3_aa: CASSLDGGSGNTIYF
cdr3_nt: TGTGCCAGCAGCTTAGACGGGGGATCTGGAAACACCATATATTTT

v_call: TRBV15
clone_size: NA
d_call: NA
j_call: TRBJ2-5
cdr3_aa: CATGPTGKGETQYF
cdr3_nt: TGTGCCACCGGACCTACAGGGAAGGGGGAGACCCAGTACTTC

v_call: TRBV7-3
clone_size: NA
d_call: TRBD2
j_call: TRBJ2-1
cdr3_aa: CASSLTRSGGAGQFF
cdr3_nt: TGTGCCAGCAGCTTAACCCGTAGCGGGGGGGCCGGACAGTTCTTC

v_call: TRBV19
clone_size: NA
d_call: TRBD1
j_call: TRBJ1-1
cdr3_aa: CASTGTGSVGAFF
cdr3_nt: TGTGCCAGCACCGGGACAGGGTCGGTAGGGGCTTTCTTT

v_call: TRBV6-5
clone_size: NA
d_call: TRBD1
j_call: TRBJ1-5
cdr3_aa: CASSRTGGANQPQHF
cdr3_nt: TGTGCCAGCAGTAGAACAGGGGGTGCTAATCAGCCCCAGCATTTT

v_call: TRBV5-1
clone_size: few
d_call: TRBD2
j_call: TRBJ2-5
cdr3_aa: CASRASGDGKTQYF
cdr3_nt: TGCGCCAGCAGGGCAAGCGGGGATGGAAAGACCCAGTACTTC

v_call: TRBV10-3
clone_size: NA
d_call: NA
j_call: TRBJ2-1
cdr3_aa: CAISDSKRQDNEQFF
cdr3_nt: TGTGCCATCAGTGACAGTAAAAGGCAGGACAATGAGCAGTTCTTC

v_call: TRBV7-9
clone_size: NA
d_call: NA
j_call: TRBJ2-7
cdr3_aa: CASTQQADEQYF
cdr3_nt: TGTGCCAGCACTCAGCAGGCCGACGAGCAGTACTTC

v_call: TRBV4-3
clone_size: NA
d_call: NA
j_call: TRBJ1-6
cdr3_aa: CASSPSSYNSPLHF
cdr3_nt: TGCGCCAGCAGTCCCAGCTCCTATAATTCACCCCTCCACTTT

v_call: TRBV5-6
clone_size: NA
d_call: NA
j_call: TRBJ2-7
cdr3_aa: CASSGGPRDEQYF
cdr3_nt: TGTGCCAGCAGCGGGGGCCCGAGGGACGAGCAGTACTTC

v_call: TRBV2
clone_size: few
d_call: NA
j_call: TRBJ1-5
cdr3_aa: CASRAALTQPQHF
cdr3_nt: TGTGCCAGCAGGGCGGCACTAACTCAGCCCCAGCATTTT

v_call: TRBV28
clone_size: NA
d_call: TRBD1
j_call: TRBJ1-2
cdr3_aa: CASSLQGQGGLYGYTF
cdr3_nt: TGTGCCAGCAGTCTACAGGGACAGGGAGGTCTTTATGGCTACACCTTC

v_call: TRBV10-3
clone_size: once
d_call: NA
j_call: TRBJ1-4
cdr3_aa: CAISEGRTNEKLFF
cdr3_nt: TGTGCCATCAGTGAGGGCAGAACTAATGAAAAACTGTTTTTT

v_call: TRBV18
clone_size: NA
d_call: NA
j_call: TRBJ1-5
cdr3_aa: CASSPDRINQPQHF
cdr3_nt: TGTGCCAGCTCACCTGACAGGATCAATCAGCCCCAGCATTTT

v_call: TRBV3-1/TRBV3-2
clone_size: NA
d_call: NA
j_call: TRBJ2-7
cdr3_aa: CASSQGWRGPTYEQYF
cdr3_nt: TGTGCCAGCAGCCAAGGTTGGAGGGGCCCGACCTACGAGCAGTACTTC